These 32 T cell receptor beta chains were sequenced from one sample in a study of blood T cell repertoires in COVID-19. Using immunoSEQ multiplex PCR, the repertoire was profiled, and TCRdb retains in-frame clones only, with some absent. The sample lists roughly 280,000 clones; 88% were seen once. The sample was peripheral blood. Every receptor here comes from a woman aged 25-40 years with COVID-19, enrolled during active disease.

The rearrangement links TRBV5-1 to TRBJ2-3; D possibly corresponds to TRBD2 (6 bases). There are 14 residues in the CDR3. CDR1 is SGHRS, CDR2 YFSETQ, per germline. V gave up 7 bases and J gave up 0 bases, with 12 bases separating them. CDR3: CASSALASTDTQYF. In DNA form, the CDR3 reads TGCGCCAGCTCAGCCCTAGCGAGCACAGATACGCAGTATTTT.

This clone was detected a few times. V usage is TRBV2 and J usage is TRBJ2-7; 7 nucleotides line up with TRBD1. The J segment lost 0 bases and the V segment lost 7 bases, leaving 6 bases of the junction unmatched. CDR3 size: 14 residues. CDR1 and CDR2 from the germline V gene are SNHLY and FYNNEI. The CDR3 is CASTSDRRSYEQYF. CDR3 nucleotide sequence: TGTGCCAGCACCTCGGACAGGCGCTCCTACGAGCAGTACTTC.

V usage is TRBV5-1 and J usage is TRBJ2-5, with TRBD2 matching 13 bases. CDR3 length equals 16 residues. The trim removed 4 bases at V and 7 bases at J, leaving 10 bases unmatched. Per the germline V gene, CDR1 is SGHRS and CDR2 is YFSETQ. Here the CDR3 reads CASSPRTSGSAGTQYF. CDR3 sequence (DNA): TGCGCCAGCAGCCCGAGGACTAGCGGGAGCGCGGGGACCCAGTACTTC.

The rearrangement links TRBV7-9 to TRBJ1-2; possible D gene TRBD1, 6 bases. V lost 3 bases and J 5 bases, leaving 16 bases between the germline ends. This CDR3 comprises 15 residues. CDR1 and CDR2 (germline): SEHNR, FQNEAQ (reference sequence). The CDR3 nucleotides read TGTGCCAGCAGCTTCCCTCGTGGGGGCGGTTATGGCTACACCTTC. It encodes CASSFPRGGGYGYTF.

The chain combines TRBV4-3 with TRBJ2-1; 9 bases line up with TRBD2. Germline CDR1 LGHNA, CDR2 YSLEER. The CDR3 extends over 16 amino acids. Trimming removed 2 bases from V and 2 bases from J; junction bases left unmatched: 4. CDR3 protein: CASSQSSGRTYNEQFF. Here the CDR3 DNA reads TGCGCCAGCAGCCAAAGTAGCGGGAGAACCTACAATGAGCAGTTCTTC.

V gene TRBV7-8 combines with J gene TRBJ2-5; the match to TRBD1 covers 8 bases. The CDR3 is made up of 15 amino acids. V shed 5 bases and J 2 bases; nucleotides not matched to a gene: 7. Germline V lookup: CDR1 SGHVS, CDR2 FQNEAQ. CDR3 sequence: CASSGWTGRQETQYF. CDR3 nucleotide sequence: TGTGCCAGCAGCGGATGGACAGGGCGACAAGAGACCCAGTACTTC.

This chain joins TRBV30 and TRBJ2-2; 15 nucleotides agree with TRBD2. V shed 1 base and J 3 bases; nucleotides not matched to a gene: 18. The CDR3 consists of 22 residues. The germline CDR1 and CDR2 sequences are GTSNPN and SVGIG (reference sequence). Here the CDR3 DNA reads TGTGCCTGGAGTGCCCTGGGGTGGAGTGGACTAGCGGGAGGGCCGGACACCGGGGAGCTGTTTTTT. Encoded protein: CAWSALGWSGLAGGPDTGELFF.

The chain combines TRBV9 with TRBJ2-6, with 7 bases aligning to TRBD1. CDR1 SGDLS and CDR2 YYNGEE come from the germline V gene. The CDR3 loop spans 18 amino acids. V gave up 3 bases and J gave up 2 bases; unmatched junction bases: 11. The CDR3 is CASSAPGTDRTGANVLTF. The CDR3 DNA reads TGTGCCAGCAGCGCCCCCGGGACAGATAGGACTGGGGCCAACGTCCTGACTTTC.

V gene TRBV27 combines with J gene TRBJ1-4; 10 positions match TRBD1. Germline V gene sequence: CDR1 MNHEY, CDR2 SMNVEV (reference sequence). Germline trimming cut 6 bases from V and 11 bases from J; bases unmatched to any gene: 9. CDR3 length: 14 amino acids. CDR3 amino acids: CASSPGTGAYKLFF. CDR3 nucleotide sequence: TGTGCCAGCAGCCCCGGGACAGGGGCCTATAAACTGTTTTTT.

On this clone itself: The limits of the CDR3 on the DNA are not certain, so only TCRdb's listed CDR3 is given. CDR3 region: CASSSSSATREQYF. The chain joins TRBV2 to TRBJ2-7; TRBD2 is the table's D call and was not checked against the DNA. Termini included, the CDR3 measures 14 amino acids. Germline CDR1 reads SNHLY; CDR2 reads FYNNEI.

The V and J genes are TRBV9 and TRBJ2-3, with 8 bases aligning to TRBD1. Trimming took 3 bases from V and 0 from J; bases not matched to a gene: 6. The CDR3 contains 16 residues. Germline V gene data show CDR1 as SGDLS and CDR2 as YYNGEE. Here the CDR3 DNA reads TGTGCCAGCAGCGCCCTGACAGGGGCGAGCACAGATACGCAGTATTTT. Translating it yields CASSALTGASTDTQYF.

The J gene is TRBJ1-2, the V gene TRBV5-1; the D gene is possibly TRBD1 (5 bases). This CDR3 comprises 13 residues. V was clipped by 1 base and J by 8 bases, with 12 bases between them. The germline V gene encodes CDR1 SGHRS and CDR2 YFSETQ. DNA of the CDR3: TGCGCCAGCAGCTTGCAGGGAATGGACGGCTACACCTTC. It codes for CASSLQGMDGYTF.

This chain joins TRBV4-2 and TRBJ2-5; 9 nucleotides line up with TRBD1. Germline V CDR1 and CDR2: LGHNA, YNFKEQ. The CDR3 totals 15 residues. J was trimmed by 4 bases and V by 2 bases; bases with no gene match: 5. The CDR3 coding sequence is TGTGCCAGCAGCCAATGGACAGGGGCGGGAGAGACCCAGTACTTC. Protein product: CASSQWTGAGETQYF.

The CDR3 spells CASSPGLAGVGETQYF. CDR3 nucleotides: TGTGCCAGCAGTCCGGGACTAGCGGGAGTCGGGGAGACCCAGTACTTC. The chain joins TRBV27 to TRBJ2-5, with 14 bases aligning to TRBD2. In germline, CDR1 is MNHEY, CDR2 SMNVEV (reference sequence). After removal of 5 bases from V and 5 bases from J, the junction contained 7 bases not matched to a gene. This CDR3 is 16 amino acids long.

The chain is built from TRBV27 and TRBJ2-3; 11 bases match TRBD1. The CDR3 length is 15 residues. Looked up from germline, CDR1 is MNHEY and CDR2 is SMNVEV (reference sequence). The junction had 6 bases not matched to a gene; V was cut back by 4 bases and J by 6 bases. This CDR3 reads CASSSDRGLSDTQYF. CDR3 in DNA: TGTGCCAGCAGTTCGGACAGGGGGCTGTCTGATACGCAGTATTTT.

This clone is a singleton in its sample. The junction departs from germline at one end; a sequencing error may be responsible. The V gene is TRBV6-5, the J gene TRBJ2-1, with D maybe TRBD1 (5 bases). Germline V gene lookup returns CDR1 MNHEY and CDR2 SVGAGI. This CDR3 contains 12 residues. CDR3 coding DNA: TGTGCCAGCAGACCCCTTAGGGGTGTTGGCATCTTC. Protein: CASRPLRGVGIF.

The chain links TRBV4-3 to TRBJ2-5; perhaps TRBD1 as D (5 bases). CDR1 and CDR2 from the germline V gene are LGHNA and YSLEER. The CDR3 totals 18 residues. The ends were cut back, 0 bases at V and 1 base at J, with 18 bases in the middle. As DNA, the CDR3 is TGCGCCAGCAGCCAAGATTGGGAACGGAATAGGGGCCAAGAGACCCAGTACTTC. Its translation is CASSQDWERNRGQETQYF.

V usage is TRBV19 and J usage is TRBJ2-5; no clear D gene. Trimming cost V 3 bases and J 4 bases, with 9 bases left between them. CDR1 LNHDA and CDR2 SQIVND come from the germline V gene (reference sequence). The CDR3 spans 13 residues. The CDR3 region is CASSMTASETQYF. The CDR3 DNA sequence: TGTGCCAGTAGTATGACTGCGTCAGAGACCCAGTACTTC.

The rearrangement uses TRBV7-3 and TRBJ2-1, with TRBD1 identical over 7 bases. V shed 2 bases and J 4 bases; nucleotides not matched to a gene: 5. Germline CDR1 SGHTA, CDR2 FQGTGA. This CDR3 has 15 residues. The CDR3 protein is CASSLETGLYNEQFF. CDR3 coding DNA: TGTGCCAGCAGCTTAGAGACAGGGCTGTACAATGAGCAGTTCTTC.

The chain employs TRBV15 and TRBJ1-2, with a weak D call TRBD1 (6 bases). CDR1 is LNHNV, CDR2 YYDKDF, per germline (reference sequence). V was cut by 1 base and J by 8 bases, with 17 bases left in between. The CDR3 loop spans 15 amino acids. CDR3 amino acids: CATSRVRQAISGYTF. In nucleotides, the CDR3 is TGTGCCACCAGCAGAGTGAGACAGGCTATTTCAGGCTACACCTTC.

This chain uses TRBV27 with TRBJ2-7; tentative D call: TRBD1 (6 bases). V shed 1 base and J shed 3 bases, with 10 bases lying between them. Germline CDR1 is MNHEY and CDR2 is SMNVEV (reference sequence). This CDR3 region has 14 residues. Here the CDR3 DNA reads TGTGCCAGCAGTTTATATGGGGGCCTCTACGAGCAGTACTTC. This gives the protein CASSLYGGLYEQYF.

V is TRBV27 and J is TRBJ1-5; TRBD1 matches at 7 bases. This CDR3 is built from 14 residues. V shed 8 bases, J shed 5 bases, and the junction held 9 bases outside the gene matches. The germline CDR1 and CDR2 sequences are MNHEY and SMNVEV (reference sequence). The CDR3 nucleotides read TGTGCCAGCGCCCTATCAGGGGGGCATCAGCCCCAGCATTTT. This translates into CASALSGGHQPQHF.

The chain carries TRBV7-8 and TRBJ2-7; 10 nucleotides line up with TRBD1. Germline trimming cut 4 bases from V and 6 bases from J; bases unmatched to any gene: 12. The CDR3 length is 16 residues. CDR1 and CDR2 from the germline V gene are SGHVS and FQNEAQ. DNA for the CDR3: TGTGCCAGCAGCTGGGACAGGGGAGAACCTATCGGCGAGCAGTACTTC. Its translation is CASSWDRGEPIGEQYF.

This chain joins TRBV2 and TRBJ1-2, with TRBD1 as a possible D gene (5 bases). CDR3 length: 14 amino acids. Trimming took off 6 bases at V and 2 bases at J, with 13 bases between the two ends. CDR1 and CDR2 (germline): SNHLY, FYNNEI. The DNA for the CDR3 is TGTGCCAGCAGCCCTGTGGACACCAACTATGGCTACACCTTC. It yields the protein CASSPVDTNYGYTF. The full variable domain, in which reference TRBV2 and TRBJ1-2 provide the parts outside the CDR3, is EPEVTQTPSHQVTQMGQEVILRCVPISNHLYFYWYRQILGQKVEFLVSFYNNEISEKSEIFDDQFSVERPDGSNFTLKIRSTKLEDSAMYFCASSPVDTNYGYTFGSGTRLTVV.

In this sample, this clone turned up a few times. V gene TRBV28 combines with J gene TRBJ1-4, with 7 bases lining up with TRBD1. The trim removed 1 base at V and 6 bases at J, leaving 5 bases unmatched. The CDR3 runs 15 residues. The germline CDR1 and CDR2 sequences are MDHEN and SYDVKM. In DNA form, the CDR3 reads TGTGCCAGCAGTTTATTGGGACAGCGACATGAAAAACTGTTTTTT. Translated: CASSLLGQRHEKLFF.

The chain links TRBV5-1 to TRBJ2-2; D may be TRBD1 (7 bases). Per the germline V gene, CDR1 is SGHRS and CDR2 is YFSETQ. Trimming pared 3 bases from V and 7 bases from J, leaving 16 bases between. The CDR3 consists of 15 residues. The CDR3 is CASSSAGGHNGELFF. Written as DNA, the CDR3 is TGCGCCAGCAGCTCCGCAGGGGGGCATAACGGGGAGCTGTTTTTT.

V and J are TRBV2 and TRBJ2-3; weak D call: TRBD1 (6 bases). V lost 3 bases to trimming and J lost 3 bases, with 13 bases between them. The V gene's germline CDR1 is SNHLY and CDR2 FYNNEI. CDR3 size: 15 residues. The CDR3 is CASSERKQGTDTQYF. DNA for the CDR3: TGTGCCAGCAGTGAGAGGAAACAGGGTACAGATACGCAGTATTTT.

The chain joins TRBV4-3 to TRBJ2-2; D ambiguous. CDR1 LGHNA and CDR2 YSLEER come from the germline V gene. The CDR3 covers 14 residues. With 3 bases removed from V and 8 bases from J, the gap between germline ends came to 13 bases. The CDR3 sequence: CASSHNSRTGELFF. The CDR3 coding sequence is TGCGCCAGCAGCCATAACTCTAGAACTGGGGAGCTGTTTTTT.

The genes are TRBV28 and TRBJ1-2, with a possible D match to TRBD1 (6 bases). The CDR3 contains 14 residues. CDR1 and CDR2 (germline): MDHEN, SYDVKM. Trimming removed 5 bases from V and 4 bases from J, with 14 bases in between. Here the CDR3 reads CASSAGGEGYGYTF. The CDR3 DNA reads as TGTGCCAGCAGTGCGGGGGGCGAAGGCTATGGCTACACCTTC.

This clone was recorded only once. The genes are TRBV4-1 and TRBJ2-7; 7 bases line up with TRBD1. In germline, CDR1 is MGHRA, CDR2 YSYEKL. CDR3 size: 13 residues. The ends lost 1 base at V and 4 bases at J; junction bases unmatched: 1. The CDR3 region is CASSQVQGYEQYF. CDR3 DNA sequence: TGCGCCAGCAGCCAAGTACAGGGGTACGAGCAGTACTTC.

V gene TRBV7-3 combines with J gene TRBJ2-7; tentatively, D is TRBD1 (6 bases). This CDR3 is 13 amino acids long. Germline V lookup: CDR1 SGHTA, CDR2 FQGTGA. The V gene lost 5 bases and the J gene lost 7 bases, with 15 bases spanning the gap. CDR3 sequence (DNA): TGTGCCAGCAGCCGGGACACGATCGGGGAGCAGTACTTC. This gives the protein CASSRDTIGEQYF.

In regard to this clone: Sequence at one end of the junction differs from germline and may be a read error. The V and J genes are TRBV11-3 and TRBJ2-1, with D perhaps given as TRBD1 or TRBD2 (6 bases each). Germline CDR1 SGHNT, CDR2 YENEEA. The CDR3 extends over 14 amino acids. CDR3 DNA sequence: TGTGCCAGCAGCCTAGAGGGGGGTTACAATGAGCAGTTCTTC. This sequence encodes CASSLEGGYNEQFF.